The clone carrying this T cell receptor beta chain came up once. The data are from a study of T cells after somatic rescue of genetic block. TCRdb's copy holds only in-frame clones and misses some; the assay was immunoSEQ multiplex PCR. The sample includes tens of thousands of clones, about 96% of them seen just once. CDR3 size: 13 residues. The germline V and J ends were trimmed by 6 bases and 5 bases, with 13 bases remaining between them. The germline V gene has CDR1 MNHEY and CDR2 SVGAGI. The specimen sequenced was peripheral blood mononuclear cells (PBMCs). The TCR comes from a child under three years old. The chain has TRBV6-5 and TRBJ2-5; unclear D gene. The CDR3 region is CASSRTVWETQYF. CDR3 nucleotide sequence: TGTGCCAGCAGCCGAACCGTATGGGAGACCCAGTACTTC.